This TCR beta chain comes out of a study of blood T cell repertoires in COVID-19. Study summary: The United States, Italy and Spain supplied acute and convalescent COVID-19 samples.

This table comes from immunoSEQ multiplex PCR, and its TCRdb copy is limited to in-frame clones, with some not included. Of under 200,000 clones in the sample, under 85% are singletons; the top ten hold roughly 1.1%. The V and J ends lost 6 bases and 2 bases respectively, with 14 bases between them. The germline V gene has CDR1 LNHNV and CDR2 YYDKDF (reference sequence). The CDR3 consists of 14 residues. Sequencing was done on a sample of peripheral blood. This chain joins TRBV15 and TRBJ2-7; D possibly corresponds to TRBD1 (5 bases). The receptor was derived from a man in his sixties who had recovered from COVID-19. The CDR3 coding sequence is TGTGCCACCAGAGTAGGGGCAGGGACCTACGAGCAGTACTTC. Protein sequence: CATRVGAGTYEQYF.